The 13 T cell receptor beta chains listed next were all sequenced from one sample in a study of blood T cell repertoires in COVID-19. Data came from immunoSEQ multiplex PCR; TCRdb stores just in-frame clones and leaves some out. The sample yields around 200,000 clones, 80% seen once. Sequencing was carried out using peripheral blood. Every receptor here comes from a human donor in a cohort sampled during active COVID-19.

This clone came up once. V usage is TRBV2 and J usage is TRBJ2-2; 15 bases are shared with TRBD2. Trimming removed 6 bases from V and 7 bases from J; junction bases left unmatched: 6. The length of the CDR3 is 16 residues. Germline CDR1 is SNHLY and CDR2 is FYNNEI. CDR3 in amino acids: CASSAGTSGGSGELFF. The CDR3, as DNA: TGTGCCAGCAGCGCGGGGACTAGCGGGGGGAGCGGGGAGCTGTTTTTT.

The chain employs TRBV7-3 and TRBJ2-7; possibly TRBD2 for D (5 bases). This CDR3 is built from 13 residues. The germline CDR1 and CDR2 sequences are SGHTA and FQGTGA. The germline V and J ends were trimmed by 5 bases and 3 bases, with 11 bases remaining between them. The CDR3 DNA sequence: TGTGCCAGCAGCGTAGCTCGGGACTACGAGCAGTACTTC. The encoded protein is CASSVARDYEQYF.

The chain combines TRBV5-4 with TRBJ2-3; TRBD1 might be the D (6 bases). The CDR3 consists of 14 residues. Germline V CDR1 and CDR2: SGHNT, YYREEE (reference sequence). The CDR3 is CASSDRLRTDTQYF. CDR3 nucleotide sequence: TGTGCTTCCTCTGACAGGCTACGCACAGATACGCAGTATTTT.

The V gene is TRBV11-1, the J gene TRBJ2-7; tentative D call: TRBD2 (6 bases). Germline CDR1 reads SGHAT; CDR2 reads FQDESV (reference sequence). The V and J ends lost 6 bases and 5 bases respectively, with 14 bases between them. The CDR3 is 13 residues long. CDR3 protein: CASRPGSFHEQYF. The CDR3, as DNA: TGTGCCAGCAGACCCGGGAGCTTCCACGAGCAGTACTTC.

The chain employs TRBV5-4 and TRBJ2-2; D may be TRBD1 (6 bases). V was clipped by 4 bases and J by 0 bases, with 13 bases between them. Germline V gene lookup returns CDR1 SGHNT and CDR2 YYREEE (reference sequence). The CDR3 length is 16 residues. Written as DNA, the CDR3 is TGTGCCAGCAGCGGGTCTAACAGGGCGAACACCGGGGAGCTGTTTTTT. Translation: CASSGSNRANTGELFF.

This rearrangement joins TRBV24-1 to TRBJ2-1, with D possibly being TRBD2 (6 bases). This CDR3 is built from 17 residues. Trimming removed 0 bases at V and 3 bases at J, with 14 bases between. From germline, CDR1 is KGHDR and CDR2 SFDVKD. CDR3 nucleotides: TGTGCCACCAGTGATTTGCTGGGCGGGAATGACTACAATGAGCAGTTCTTC. This codes for CATSDLLGGNDYNEQFF.

The chain has TRBV11-2 and TRBJ1-3, with TRBD1 matching 8 bases. Germline-derived CDR1 and CDR2 are SGHAT and FQNNGV. This CDR3 comprises 16 residues. The junction had 6 bases not matched to a gene; V was cut back by 1 base and J by 4 bases. CDR3 in amino acids: CASSLVTGGPGNTIYF. CDR3 coding DNA: TGTGCCAGCAGCTTAGTCACAGGGGGACCAGGAAACACCATATATTTT.

The CDR3 region is CASTTEEGLAGDEQFF. The CDR3 DNA is TGTGCCAGCACCACCGAGGAGGGACTAGCGGGAGATGAGCAGTTCTTC. The rearrangement joins TRBV7-2 to TRBJ2-1, with 14 bases identical to TRBD2. Germline CDR1 SGHTA, CDR2 FQGNSA. With V trimmed by 7 bases and J by 8 bases, 10 bases remained unmatched. There are 16 residues in the CDR3.

This clone was picked up a small number of times. The rearrangement uses TRBV9 and TRBJ2-7; 12 nucleotides agree with TRBD2. CDR1 SGDLS and CDR2 YYNGEE come from the germline V gene. Trimming cost V 3 bases and J 4 bases; bases outside gene matches: 2. The CDR3 is made up of 14 amino acids. DNA for the CDR3: TGTGCCAGCAGCGCTAGCGGGAGGGGATACGAGCAGTACTTC. It codes for CASSASGRGYEQYF.

The chain combines TRBV11-2 with TRBJ1-1; 10 nucleotides line up with TRBD1. The CDR3 has 19 residues. From germline, CDR1 is SGHAT and CDR2 FQNNGV. J gave up 5 bases and V 5 bases, and 20 bases lay outside the gene matches. The CDR3 region has the DNA TGTGCCAGCAGCCGTTACGGGTTCGACAGGGGGCGTAGTCGTACTGAAGCTTTCTTT. Protein sequence: CASSRYGFDRGRSRTEAFF.

The chain has TRBV28 and TRBJ1-2, with 8 positions matching TRBD1. This CDR3 is built from 14 residues. V trimming: 6 bases; J trimming: 4 bases; junction bases outside the gene matches: 7. The germline V gene encodes CDR1 MDHEN and CDR2 SYDVKM. This CDR3 reads CASSPRGRSYGYTF. Here the CDR3 DNA reads TGTGCCAGCAGCCCCAGGGGGCGCAGCTATGGCTACACCTTC.

The chain carries TRBV12-3 or TRBV12-4 and TRBJ1-1, with D tentatively TRBD1 (5 bases). V was clipped by 4 bases and J by 1 base, with 7 bases between them. The CDR3 length is 13 residues. The CDR3 sequence is CASSYRSNTEAFF. In nucleotides, the CDR3 is TGTGCCAGCAGTTACAGGTCGAACACTGAAGCTTTCTTT.

V usage is TRBV3-1 (or the pseudogene TRBV3-2) and J usage is TRBJ1-4; D is undetermined. Germline loops: CDR1 LGHDT, CDR2 YNNKEL (reference sequence). Trimming shortened V by 1 base and J by 0 bases, and 9 bases separated the two germline ends. The CDR3 has 16 amino acids. The CDR3 nucleotides are TGTGCCAGCAGCCAAGGCTCCCAGGCAACTAATGAAAAACTGTTTTTT. Its translation is CASSQGSQATNEKLFF.